This T cell receptor (beta chain) comes out of a study of CD8 T cells in Susac syndrome. Reverse transcription of roughly 0.45 to 1 ug RNA used random hexamers. Amplification of TCR beta CDR3 spanned 54 Vbeta and 13 Jbeta via immunoSEQ multiplex PCR. Each CDR3 protein is one row after TCRdb ran MiXCR on the immunoSEQ multiplex PCR reads. The profile shows a few hundred thousand distinct CDR3 sequences, 70% to 90% of them singletons. The ends lost 2 bases at V and 2 bases at J; junction bases unmatched: 3. The germline CDR1 and CDR2 sequences are MNHEY and SVGAGI. The CDR3 is made up of 14 amino acids.

This receptor was taken from a human donor with multiple sclerosis. The material sequenced was CD8+ T cells from PBMCs. The V call is TRBV6-5, the J call TRBJ2-7; TRBD2 aligns across 7 bases. CDR3 sequence: CASSYTSETYEQYF. In DNA form, the CDR3 reads TGTGCCAGCAGTTACACTAGCGAGACCTACGAGCAGTACTTC.